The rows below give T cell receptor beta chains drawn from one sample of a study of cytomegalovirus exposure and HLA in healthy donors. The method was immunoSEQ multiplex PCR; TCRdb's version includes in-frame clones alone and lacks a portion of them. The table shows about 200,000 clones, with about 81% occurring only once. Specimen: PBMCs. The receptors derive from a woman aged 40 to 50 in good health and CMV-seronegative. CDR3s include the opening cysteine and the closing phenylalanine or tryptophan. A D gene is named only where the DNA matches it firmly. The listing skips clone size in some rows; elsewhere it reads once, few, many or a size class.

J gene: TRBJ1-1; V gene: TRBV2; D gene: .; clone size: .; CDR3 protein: CASIFYTEAFF; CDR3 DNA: TGTGCCAGCATCTTTTACACTGAAGCTTTCTTT
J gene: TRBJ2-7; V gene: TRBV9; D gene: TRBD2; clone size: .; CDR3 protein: CASSVGGSSYEQYF; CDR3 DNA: TGTGCCAGCAGCGTTGGCGGGAGCTCCTACGAGCAGTACTTC
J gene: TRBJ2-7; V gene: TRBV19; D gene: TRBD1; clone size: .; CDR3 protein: CATKAGTGLYEQYF; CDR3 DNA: TGTGCCACCAAAGCCGGGACAGGTCTCTACGAGCAGTACTTC
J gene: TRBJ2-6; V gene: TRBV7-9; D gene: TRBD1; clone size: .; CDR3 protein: CASTETGTWSGANVLTF; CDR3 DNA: TGTGCCAGCACCGAGACAGGGACCTGGTCTGGGGCCAACGTCCTGACTTTC
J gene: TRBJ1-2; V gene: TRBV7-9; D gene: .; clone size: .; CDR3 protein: CSSTSAISVYTF; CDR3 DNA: TGTTCCAGCACTTCGGCGATCAGCGTTTACACCTTC
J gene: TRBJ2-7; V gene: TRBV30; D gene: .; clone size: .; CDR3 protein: CAWSPAVRRGEQYF; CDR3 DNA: TGTGCCTGGAGTCCCGCCGTGCGGAGGGGCGAGCAGTACTTC
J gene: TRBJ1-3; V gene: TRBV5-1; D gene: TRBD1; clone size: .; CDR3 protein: CASSWDEGQGAGNTIYF; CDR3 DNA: TGCGCCAGCAGCTGGGATGAAGGACAGGGGGCTGGAAACACCATATATTTT
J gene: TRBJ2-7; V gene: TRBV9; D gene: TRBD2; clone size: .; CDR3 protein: CASSLGGFSYEQYF; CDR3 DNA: TGTGCCAGCTCCCTGGGGGGGTTTTCCTACGAGCAGTACTTC
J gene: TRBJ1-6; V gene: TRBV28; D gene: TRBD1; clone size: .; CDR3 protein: CASRGDRGSGDSSPLHF; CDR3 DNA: TGTGCCAGCAGGGGAGACAGGGGATCGGGGGACAGTTCACCCCTCCACTTT
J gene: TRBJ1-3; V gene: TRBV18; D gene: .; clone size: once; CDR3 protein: CASSPAIATYSGNTIYF; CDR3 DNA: TGTGCCAGCTCGCCAGCTATAGCCACCTACTCTGGAAACACCATATATTTT
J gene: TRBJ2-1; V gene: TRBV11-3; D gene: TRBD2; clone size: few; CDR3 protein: CASSPLGREGSYNEQFF; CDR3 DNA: TGTGCCAGCAGCCCTCTGGGCCGGGAGGGTTCTTACAATGAGCAGTTCTTC
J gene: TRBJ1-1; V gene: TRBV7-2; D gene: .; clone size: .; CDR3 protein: CASRPNLGSAEAFF; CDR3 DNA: TGTGCCAGCAGACCAAACCTTGGAAGCGCTGAAGCTTTCTTT
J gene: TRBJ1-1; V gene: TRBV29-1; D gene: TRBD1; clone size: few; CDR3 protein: CSVDRGKAFF; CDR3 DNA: TGCAGCGTTGACAGGGGGAAAGCTTTCTTT
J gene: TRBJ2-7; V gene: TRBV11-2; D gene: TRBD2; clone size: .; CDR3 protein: CASSPIWGTSGYEQYF; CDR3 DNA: TGTGCCAGCAGCCCCATTTGGGGGACTAGCGGCTACGAGCAGTACTTC
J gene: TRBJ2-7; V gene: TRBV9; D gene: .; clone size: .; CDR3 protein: CASSVELISAEQYF; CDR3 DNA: TGTGCCAGCAGCGTAGAACTGATCTCCGCCGAGCAGTACTTC
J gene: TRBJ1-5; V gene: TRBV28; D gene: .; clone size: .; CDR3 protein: CASSLLFLAGRRNSNQPQHF; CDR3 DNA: TGTGCCAGCAGTCTGCTCTTCCTGGCAGGGAGGCGGAATAGCAATCAGCCCCAGCATTTT
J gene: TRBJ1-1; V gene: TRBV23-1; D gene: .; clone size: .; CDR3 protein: CASRVWFNQPATEAFF; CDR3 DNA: TGCGCCAGCAGAGTGTGGTTCAACCAGCCAGCGACTGAAGCTTTCTTT
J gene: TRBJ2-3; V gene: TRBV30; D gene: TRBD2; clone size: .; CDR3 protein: CAWSVLAGVDTQYF; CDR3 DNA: TGTGCCTGGAGTGTGCTAGCGGGAGTGGATACGCAGTATTTT